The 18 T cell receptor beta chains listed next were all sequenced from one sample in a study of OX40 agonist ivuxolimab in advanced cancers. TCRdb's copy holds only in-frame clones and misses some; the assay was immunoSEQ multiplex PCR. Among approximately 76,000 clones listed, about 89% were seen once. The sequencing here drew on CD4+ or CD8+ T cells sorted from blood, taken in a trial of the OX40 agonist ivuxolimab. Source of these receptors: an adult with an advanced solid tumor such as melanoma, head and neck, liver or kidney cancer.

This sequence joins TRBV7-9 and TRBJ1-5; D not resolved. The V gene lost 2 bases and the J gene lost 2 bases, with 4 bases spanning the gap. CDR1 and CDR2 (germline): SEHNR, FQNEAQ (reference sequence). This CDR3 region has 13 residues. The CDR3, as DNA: TGTGCCAGCAGCTTACGGGGCAATCAGCCCCAGCATTTT. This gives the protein CASSLRGNQPQHF.

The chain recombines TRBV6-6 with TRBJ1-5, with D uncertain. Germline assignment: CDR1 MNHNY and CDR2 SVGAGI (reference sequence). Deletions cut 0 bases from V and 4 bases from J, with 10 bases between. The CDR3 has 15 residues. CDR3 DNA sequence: TGTGCCAGCAGTTACTCTGACGGCTTTAATCAGCCCCAGCATTTT. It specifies CASSYSDGFNQPQHF.

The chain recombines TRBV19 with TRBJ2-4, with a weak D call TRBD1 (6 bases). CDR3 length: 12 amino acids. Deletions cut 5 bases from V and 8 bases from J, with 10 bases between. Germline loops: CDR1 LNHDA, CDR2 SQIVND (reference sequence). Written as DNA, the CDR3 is TGTGCCAGTAGTGCCCGACAGGACATTCAGTACTTC. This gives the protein CASSARQDIQYF. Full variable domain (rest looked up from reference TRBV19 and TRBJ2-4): DGGITQSPKYLFRKEGQNVTLSCEQNLNHDAMYWYRQDPGQGLRLIYYSQIVNDFQKGDIAEGYSVSREKKESFPLTVTSAQKNPTAFYLCASSARQDIQYFGAGTRLSVL.

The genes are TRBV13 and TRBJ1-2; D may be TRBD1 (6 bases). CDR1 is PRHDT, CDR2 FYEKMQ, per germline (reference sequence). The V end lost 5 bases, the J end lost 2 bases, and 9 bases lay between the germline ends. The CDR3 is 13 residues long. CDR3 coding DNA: TGTGCCAGCAGCGGCAGGGGCAACTATGGCTACACCTTC. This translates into CASSGRGNYGYTF.

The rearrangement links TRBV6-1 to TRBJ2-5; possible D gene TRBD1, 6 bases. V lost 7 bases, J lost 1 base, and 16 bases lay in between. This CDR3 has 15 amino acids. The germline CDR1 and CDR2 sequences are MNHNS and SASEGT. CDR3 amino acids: CASTQGPLAQETQYF. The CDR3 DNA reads TGTGCCAGCACCCAGGGGCCTTTAGCCCAAGAGACCCAGTACTTC.

CDR3 protein: CASSPWTGGGNEQFF. The DNA of the CDR3 is TGTGCCAGCTCACCCTGGACAGGGGGTGGCAATGAGCAGTTCTTC. This chain links TRBV18 with TRBJ2-1; TRBD1 agrees at 10 bases. Looked up from germline, CDR1 is KGHSH and CDR2 is LQKENI. The CDR3 has 15 amino acids. The V gene end was trimmed by 3 bases and the J gene end by 6 bases; junction bases not matched to a gene: 5.

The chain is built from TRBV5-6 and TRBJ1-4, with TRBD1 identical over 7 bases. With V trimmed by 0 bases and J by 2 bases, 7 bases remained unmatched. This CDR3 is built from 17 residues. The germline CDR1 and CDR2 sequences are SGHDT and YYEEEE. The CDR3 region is CASSLAGGDSTNEKLFF. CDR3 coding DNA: TGTGCCAGCAGCTTGGCAGGGGGGGACAGCACTAATGAAAAACTGTTTTTT.

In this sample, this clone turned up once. The chain's CDR3 is CASSVGSGVNNEQFF. The CDR3 nucleotides read TGTGCCAGCAGCGTAGGTAGCGGAGTCAACAATGAGCAGTTCTTC. The chain links TRBV9 to TRBJ2-1, with a weak D call TRBD2 (6 bases). The CDR3 covers 15 residues. Trimming stripped 0 bases from V and 5 bases from J, with 12 bases between. In germline, CDR1 is SGDLS, CDR2 YYNGEE.

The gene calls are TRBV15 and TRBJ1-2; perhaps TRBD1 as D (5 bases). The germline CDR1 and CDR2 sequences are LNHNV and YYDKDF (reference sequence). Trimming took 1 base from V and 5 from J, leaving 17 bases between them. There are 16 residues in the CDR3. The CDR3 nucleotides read TGTGCCACCAGCAGAGTTGGGGCTATGGCCCTATATGGCTACACCTTC. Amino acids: CATSRVGAMALYGYTF.

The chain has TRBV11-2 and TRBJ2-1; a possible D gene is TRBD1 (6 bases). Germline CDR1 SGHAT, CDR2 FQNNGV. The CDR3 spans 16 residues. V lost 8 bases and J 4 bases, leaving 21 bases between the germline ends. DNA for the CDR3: TGTGCCAGCGAACAGGGTCCTTTCTCCCTTTACAATGAGCAGTTCTTC. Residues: CASEQGPFSLYNEQFF.

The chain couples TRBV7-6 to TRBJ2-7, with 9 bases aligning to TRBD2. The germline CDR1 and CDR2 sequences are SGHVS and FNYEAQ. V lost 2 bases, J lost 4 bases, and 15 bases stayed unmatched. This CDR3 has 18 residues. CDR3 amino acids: CASSLSASGTDDVYEQYF. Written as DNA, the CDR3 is TGTGCCAGCAGCTTATCTGCTAGCGGGACGGATGATGTTTACGAGCAGTACTTC.

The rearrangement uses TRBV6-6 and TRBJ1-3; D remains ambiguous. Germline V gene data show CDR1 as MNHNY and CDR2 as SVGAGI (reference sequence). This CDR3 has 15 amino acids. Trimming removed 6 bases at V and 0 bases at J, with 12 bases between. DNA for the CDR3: TGTGCCAGCAGGAGGACGGAGAGCTCTGGAAACACCATATATTTT. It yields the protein CASRRTESSGNTIYF.

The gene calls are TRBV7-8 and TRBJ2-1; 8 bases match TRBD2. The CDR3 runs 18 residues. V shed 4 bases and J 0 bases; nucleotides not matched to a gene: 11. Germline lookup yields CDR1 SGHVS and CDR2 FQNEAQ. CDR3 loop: CASSSMGGLASSYNEQFF. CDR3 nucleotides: TGTGCCAGCAGCTCCATGGGAGGACTAGCCTCCTCCTACAATGAGCAGTTCTTC. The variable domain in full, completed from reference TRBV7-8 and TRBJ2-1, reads GAGVSQSPRYKVAKRGQDVALRCDPISGHVSLFWYQQALGQGPEFLTYFQNEAQLDKSGLPSDRFFAERPEGSVSTLKIQRTQQEDSAVYLCASSSMGGLASSYNEQFFGPGTRLTVL.

CDR3 residues: CASSLVAGGVNTEAFF. CDR3 bases: TGCGCCAGCAGCTTGGTTGCAGGGGGAGTGAACACTGAAGCTTTCTTT. J is TRBJ1-1 and V is TRBV5-1; TRBD1 matches at 7 bases. This CDR3 has 16 amino acids. The V gene's germline CDR1 is SGHRS and CDR2 YFSETQ. V gave up 0 bases and J gave up 0 bases; unmatched junction bases: 5.

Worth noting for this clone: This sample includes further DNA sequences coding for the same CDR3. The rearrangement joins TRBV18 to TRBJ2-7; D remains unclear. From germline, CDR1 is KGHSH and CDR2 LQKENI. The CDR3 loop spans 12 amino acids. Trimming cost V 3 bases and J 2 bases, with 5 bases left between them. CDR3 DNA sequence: TGTGCCAGCTCACCCCTTCCCTACGAGCAGTACTTC. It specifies CASSPLPYEQYF.

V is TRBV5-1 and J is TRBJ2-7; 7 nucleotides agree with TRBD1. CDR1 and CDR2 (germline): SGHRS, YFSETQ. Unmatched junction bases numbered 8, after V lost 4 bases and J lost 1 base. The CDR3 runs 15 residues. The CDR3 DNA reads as TGCGCCAGCAGCGCCGGGACAGCCAATTCCTACGAGCAGTACTTC. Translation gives CASSAGTANSYEQYF.

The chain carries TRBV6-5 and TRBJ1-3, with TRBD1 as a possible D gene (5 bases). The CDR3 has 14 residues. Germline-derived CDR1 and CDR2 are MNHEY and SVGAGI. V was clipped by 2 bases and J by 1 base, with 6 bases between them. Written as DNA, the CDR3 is TGTGCCAGCAGTTACGGGGCATCTGGAAACACCATATATTTT. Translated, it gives CASSYGASGNTIYF.

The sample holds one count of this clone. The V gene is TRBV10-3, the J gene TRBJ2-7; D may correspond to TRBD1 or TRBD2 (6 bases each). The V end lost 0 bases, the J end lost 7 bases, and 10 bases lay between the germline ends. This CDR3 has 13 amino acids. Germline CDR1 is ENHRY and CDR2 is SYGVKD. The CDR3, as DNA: TGTGCCATCAGTGAGTCTGGAGGGGGAGAGCAGTACTTC. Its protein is CAISESGGGEQYF.